Detailed here is one T cell receptor beta chain. No antigen is known for it. Primers: 60 Vbeta forward and 13 Jbeta reverse. TCRdb keeps only in-frame clones here, not all; method: immunoSEQ multiplex PCR. The data show about 180,000 clones, with around three quarters seen just once and 5.7% held by the top ten. The data are from a study of cytomegalovirus exposure and HLA in healthy donors. Every donor was a healthy person donating bone marrow. Study results and caveats: Later genetic work tied a missense DCLRE1C variant to beta-chain V and J trimming. The study flagged some 170 TCR beta chains as cytomegalovirus-associated. The authors later found most CMV-associated TCR beta chains appeared HLA-restricted.

This receptor was identified in a man in his forties in good health and CMV-seronegative. What was sequenced was PBMCs.

CDR3 in DNA: TGTGCCAGCAGAAAACGGGGGACCTCCTACAATGAGCAGTTCTTC. Translated, it gives CASRKRGTSYNEQFF. The gene calls are TRBV27 and TRBJ2-1; tentative D call: TRBD2 (6 bases). CDR1 MNHEY and CDR2 SMNVEV come from the germline V gene (reference sequence). The length of the CDR3 is 15 residues. V lost 6 bases and J lost 0, with 12 bases in between.